The 20 T cell receptor beta chains presented below share a single source sample, sequenced in a study of T cells after yellow fever vaccination. TCRdb itself ran the 5' RACE reads through MiXCR, one entry per CDR3 protein. The sample carries hundreds of thousands of distinct CDR3 sequences, approximately 15% recorded once. The starting material was PBMCs, obtained on the day of the yellow fever booster vaccination. The receptors were sampled from a man aged 25 to 40 who received the YFV17D yellow fever vaccine.

The rearrangement uses TRBV7-9 and TRBJ2-1; 12 bases fit TRBD2. Germline values: CDR1 SEHNR, CDR2 FQNEAQ (reference sequence). The CDR3 extends over 15 amino acids. J lost 7 bases, V lost 5 bases, and 6 bases had no gene match. The CDR3 sequence is CASSRALAGGNEQFF. In DNA, the CDR3 is TGTGCCAGCAGCCGAGCACTAGCGGGAGGAAATGAGCAGTTCTTC. Full variable domain (missing parts from reference TRBV7-9 and TRBJ2-1): DTGVSQNPRHKITKRGQNVTFRCDPISEHNRLYWYRQTLGQGPEFLTYFQNEAQLEKSRLLSDRFSAERPKGSFSTLEIQRTEQGDSAMYLCASSRALAGGNEQFFGPGTRLTVL.

The chain carries TRBV7-6 and TRBJ2-3; D may be TRBD1 (5 bases). CDR1 and CDR2 (germline): SGHVS, FNYEAQ. Trimming shortened V by 5 bases and J by 2 bases, and 17 bases separated the two germline ends. The CDR3 is 16 residues long. As DNA, the CDR3 is TGTGCCAGCAGCCCGCGAAGGGGTCGCTCCACAGATACGCAGTATTTT. Translated, it gives CASSPRRGRSTDTQYF.

This clonotype was counted ten times or more. The CDR3 bases are TGTGCCAGCAGTTCGGGACAGAACAACTACGAGCAGTACTTC. Residues: CASSSGQNNYEQYF. The rearrangement uses TRBV28 and TRBJ2-7; 7 nucleotides line up with TRBD1. The trim removed 4 bases at V and 3 bases at J, leaving 6 bases unmatched. CDR1 MDHEN and CDR2 SYDVKM come from the germline V gene. CDR3 length equals 14 residues. Together with reference TRBV28 and TRBJ2-7, the CDR3 gives the full variable domain: DVKVTQSSRYLVKRTGEKVFLECVQDMDHENMFWYRQDPGLGLRLIYFSYDVKMKEKGDIPEGYSVSREKKERFSLILESASTNQTSMYLCASSSGQNNYEQYFGPGTRLTVT.

The V and J genes are TRBV20-1 and TRBJ2-5; D possibly matches TRBD1 or TRBD2 (5 bases each). V was clipped by 1 base and J by 4 bases, with 10 bases between them. The germline V gene encodes CDR1 DFQATT and CDR2 SNEGSKA (reference sequence). The length of the CDR3 is 13 residues. DNA of the CDR3: TGCAGTGCTAGAGCGGCAGGGAGAGAGACCCAGTACTTC. The encoded protein is CSARAAGRETQYF.

This clonotype was seen only a few times. The rearrangement uses TRBV9 and TRBJ2-7; maybe TRBD1 (5 bases). Germline V gene sequence: CDR1 SGDLS, CDR2 YYNGEE. Trimming stripped 3 bases from V and 7 bases from J, with 14 bases between. The CDR3 consists of 13 residues. CDR3: CASSASRVSEQYF. Here the CDR3 DNA reads TGTGCCAGCAGCGCCAGCAGGGTCTCGGAGCAGTACTTC.

V gene TRBV24-1 combines with J gene TRBJ2-2; D uncertain. This CDR3 region has 14 residues. Germline CDR1 is KGHDR and CDR2 is SFDVKD. V was cut by 7 bases and J by 3 bases, with 11 bases left in between. The CDR3 DNA reads TGTGCCACCAGCGCAGATTTTTACACCGGGGAGCTGTTTTTT. The encoded protein is CATSADFYTGELFF.

V usage is TRBV5-4 and J usage is TRBJ1-5; 7 nucleotides match TRBD1. Germline V gene sequence: CDR1 SGHNT, CDR2 YYREEE (reference sequence). J lost 3 bases, V lost 4 bases, and 7 bases had no gene match. This CDR3 spans 15 amino acids. CDR3 residues: CASSAGTEINQPQHF. CDR3 nucleotide sequence: TGTGCCAGCAGCGCCGGGACAGAGATCAATCAGCCCCAGCATTTT.

This clonotype was found many times. This sequence joins TRBV7-8 and TRBJ2-3; a weak D match, TRBD2 (7 bases). This CDR3 has 16 amino acids. Germline V lookup: CDR1 SGHVS, CDR2 FQNEAQ. Trimming shortened V by 2 bases and J by 5 bases, and 17 bases separated the two germline ends. The CDR3, as DNA: TGTGCCAGCAGCTTATCATCCGGGGGGCGCGGAGATACGCAGTATTTT. It translates to CASSLSSGGRGDTQYF.

This clonotype has only a few counts. CDR3 region: CASSERSQETQYF. CDR3 sequence (DNA): TGTGCCAGCAGTGAGCGGTCCCAAGAGACCCAGTACTTC. The V and J genes are TRBV25-1 and TRBJ2-5; D unclear. The CDR3 has 13 residues. The V gene lost 3 bases and the J gene lost 1 base, with 6 bases spanning the gap. Germline V lookup: CDR1 MGHDK, CDR2 SYGVNS. Complete variable domain (other parts from reference TRBV25-1 and TRBJ2-5): EADIYQTPRYLVIGTGKKITLECSQTMGHDKMYWYQQDPGMELHLIHYSYGVNSTEKGDLSSESTVSRIRTEHFPLTLESARPSHTSQYLCASSERSQETQYFGPGTRLLVL.

The chain combines TRBV19 with TRBJ1-5; 7 nucleotides align to TRBD1. J gave up 4 bases and V 3 bases, and 9 bases lay outside the gene matches. Germline lookup yields CDR1 LNHDA and CDR2 SQIVND (reference sequence). The CDR3 consists of 16 residues. CDR3 sequence (DNA): TGTGCCAGTAGTATTGGGTGGGGACAGACTAATCAGCCCCAGCATTTT. Amino acid sequence: CASSIGWGQTNQPQHF.

V usage is TRBV10-3 and J usage is TRBJ2-1; D gene uncertain. The ends were cut back, 2 bases at V and 13 bases at J, with 12 bases in the middle. CDR1 is ENHRY and CDR2 is SYGVKD in the germline V gene. This CDR3 has 12 residues. The CDR3 spells CAISEVHGEQFF. The CDR3 DNA reads as TGTGCCATCAGTGAGGTTCATGGAGAACAGTTCTTC.

This clonotype was counted only a few times. V is TRBV5-1 and J is TRBJ2-1; D not certain. This CDR3 is 13 amino acids long. The V end lost 3 bases, the J end lost 9 bases, and 13 bases lay between the germline ends. Germline V gives CDR1 SGHRS, CDR2 YFSETQ. The CDR3 DNA reads TGCGCCAGCAGCTACGTTCAACTTAGTGAGCAGTTCTTC. As protein: CASSYVQLSEQFF.

This clonotype has just a few counts. This chain links TRBV12-3 or TRBV12-4 with TRBJ2-5; D remains ambiguous. The CDR3 consists of 13 residues. V was cut by 1 base and J by 9 bases, with 12 bases left in between. The CDR3 bases are TGTGCCAGCAGTTTAGGGTCATCCTCGGCCCAGTACTTC. This sequence encodes CASSLGSSSAQYF.

The sample holds many counts of this clonotype. V and J are TRBV18 and TRBJ2-2; 8 bases fit TRBD1. Germline CDR1 KGHSH, CDR2 LQKENI. This CDR3 has 17 residues. The V gene end was trimmed by 1 base and the J gene end by 2 bases; junction bases not matched to a gene: 6. CDR3 loop: CASSPLGQGLNTGELFF. CDR3 DNA sequence: TGTGCCAGCTCACCACTTGGACAGGGCCTCAACACCGGGGAGCTGTTTTTT.

The V and J genes are TRBV28 and TRBJ2-1, with D maybe TRBD2 (6 bases). Germline V gene lookup returns CDR1 MDHEN and CDR2 SYDVKM. The ends were cut back, 4 bases at V and 13 bases at J, with 14 bases in the middle. CDR3 length equals 12 residues. The CDR3 DNA sequence: TGTGCCAGCAGTTCCAGCCTAGCGCCTCAGTTCTTC. This translates into CASSSSLAPQFF.

This clonotype has only a few counts. The chain joins TRBV13 to TRBJ1-6; TRBD1 is a possible D gene (5 bases). The CDR3 is made up of 13 amino acids. V was clipped by 7 bases and J by 9 bases, with 13 bases between them. Germline V gene data show CDR1 as PRHDT and CDR2 as FYEKMQ (reference sequence). CDR3 nucleotides: TGTGCCAGCACCAGGGTTTGGCGTTCACCCCTCCACTTT. As protein: CASTRVWRSPLHF.

This sequence joins TRBV6-2 or TRBV6-3 and TRBJ2-7; D not certain. With 6 bases removed from V and 4 bases from J, the gap between germline ends came to 19 bases. CDR1 and CDR2 (germline): MNHEY, SVGEGT. This CDR3 has 15 amino acids. The CDR3 DNA sequence: TGTGCCAGCAGGACTCCACTATTTGAAAGGTACGAGCAGTACTTC. Residues: CASRTPLFERYEQYF.

This clonotype was picked up many times. The rearrangement joins TRBV2 to TRBJ2-5; D is perhaps TRBD1 or TRBD2 (6 bases each). V was clipped by 10 bases and J by 5 bases, with 23 bases between them. There are 15 residues in the CDR3. Germline values: CDR1 SNHLY, CDR2 FYNNEI. CDR3 sequence reads: CATNPSGAGHETQYF. CDR3 bases: TGTGCCACCAACCCTTCAGGGGCGGGACACGAGACCCAGTACTTC.

The chain joins TRBV12-3 or TRBV12-4 to TRBJ2-7; tentative D call: TRBD2 (6 bases). V lost 5 bases and J 2 bases, leaving 13 bases between the germline ends. This CDR3 has 14 amino acids. The CDR3 loop reads CASSGVWGAYEQYF. The CDR3 nucleotides read TGTGCCAGCAGTGGGGTTTGGGGGGCCTACGAGCAGTACTTC.

The CDR3: CSAYTMGAKNIQYF. Written as DNA, the CDR3 is TGCAGTGCTTACACCATGGGGGCCAAAAACATTCAGTACTTC. This chain joins TRBV20-1 and TRBJ2-4; no clear D. V lost 5 bases and J 1 base, leaving 12 bases between the germline ends. Germline assignment: CDR1 DFQATT and CDR2 SNEGSKA (reference sequence). The CDR3 spans 14 residues.